This T cell receptor beta chain stems from a study of shared clonotypes between healthy human individuals. Here immunoSEQ multiplex PCR was the method, and the copy in TCRdb shows in-frame clones only, minus some. Of some 1.4 million clones in the sample, about 96% were seen once. The CDR3 sequence is 15 residues long. Losses at the gene ends were 4 bases for V and 1 base for J; bases not matched to a gene: 3. CDR1 is SGHDN and CDR2 is FVKESK in the germline V gene. With regard to this clone: Its antigen is undetermined.

General observations from the study: Naive subsets, compared against memory subsets, generally had larger estimated richness values.

This TCR came from a man aged 25-40 years in good health. The gene calls are TRBV14 and TRBJ2-1; the match to TRBD2 covers 8 bases. Sequenced input: naive CD4+ T cells sorted from blood. As for subset: CD45RA+ positively selected. CDR3 loop: CASSLVAGSYNEQFF. The CDR3 nucleotides are TGTGCCAGCAGCCTAGTAGCGGGATCCTACAATGAGCAGTTCTTC.